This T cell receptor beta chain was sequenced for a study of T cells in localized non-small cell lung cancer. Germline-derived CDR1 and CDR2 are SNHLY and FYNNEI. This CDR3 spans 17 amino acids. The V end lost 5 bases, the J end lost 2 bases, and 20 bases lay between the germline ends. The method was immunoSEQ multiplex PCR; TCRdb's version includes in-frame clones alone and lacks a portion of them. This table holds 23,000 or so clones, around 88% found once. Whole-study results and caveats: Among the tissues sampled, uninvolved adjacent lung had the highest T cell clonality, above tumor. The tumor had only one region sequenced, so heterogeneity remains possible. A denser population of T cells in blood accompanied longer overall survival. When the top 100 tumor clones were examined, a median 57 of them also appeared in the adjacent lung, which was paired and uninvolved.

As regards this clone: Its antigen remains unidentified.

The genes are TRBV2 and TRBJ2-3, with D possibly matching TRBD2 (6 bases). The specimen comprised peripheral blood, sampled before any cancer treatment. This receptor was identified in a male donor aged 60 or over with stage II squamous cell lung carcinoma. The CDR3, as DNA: TGTGCCAGCAGTCTTAGGGAGGTCCCCTTAGTCACAGATACGCAGTATTTT. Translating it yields CASSLREVPLVTDTQYF. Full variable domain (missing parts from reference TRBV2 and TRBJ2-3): EPEVTQTPSHQVTQMGQEVILRCVPISNHLYFYWYRQILGQKVEFLVSFYNNEISEKSEIFDDQFSVERPDGSNFTLKIRSTKLEDSAMYFCASSLREVPLVTDTQYFGPGTRLTVL.